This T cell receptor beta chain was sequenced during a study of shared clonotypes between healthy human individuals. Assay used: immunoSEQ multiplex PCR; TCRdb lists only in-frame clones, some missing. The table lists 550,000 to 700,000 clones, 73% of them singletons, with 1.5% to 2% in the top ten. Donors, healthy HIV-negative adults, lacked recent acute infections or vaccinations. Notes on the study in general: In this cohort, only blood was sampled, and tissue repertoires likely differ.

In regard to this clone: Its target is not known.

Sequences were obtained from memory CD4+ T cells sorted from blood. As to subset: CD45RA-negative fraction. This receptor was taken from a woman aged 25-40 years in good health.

This CDR3 is CASRTLQGTEAFF. CDR3 sequence (DNA): TGTGCCAGCCGTACGCTGCAGGGCACTGAAGCTTTCTTT. The V and J genes are TRBV27 and TRBJ1-1; TRBD1 might be the D (5 bases). This CDR3 contains 13 residues. V lost 8 bases and J 4 bases, leaving 14 bases between the germline ends. Germline-derived CDR1 and CDR2 are MNHEY and SMNVEV (reference sequence).